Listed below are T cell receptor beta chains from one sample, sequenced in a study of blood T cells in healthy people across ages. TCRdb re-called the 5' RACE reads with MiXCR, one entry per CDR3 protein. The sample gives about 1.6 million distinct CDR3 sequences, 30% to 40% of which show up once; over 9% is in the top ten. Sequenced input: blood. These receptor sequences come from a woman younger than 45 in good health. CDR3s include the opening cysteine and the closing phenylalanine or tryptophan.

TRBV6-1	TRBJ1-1	CASSEPIKASGNTEAFF
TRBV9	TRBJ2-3	CASSRTSVVDTQYF
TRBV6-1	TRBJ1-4	CASSEVRGRSTNEKLFF
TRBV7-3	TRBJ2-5	CASSLNSGAQETQYF
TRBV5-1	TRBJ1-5	CASSPLGGDNQPQHF
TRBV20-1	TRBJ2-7	CSARDTDSFSYEQYF
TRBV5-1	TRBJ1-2	CASSLWGPGAIYGYTF
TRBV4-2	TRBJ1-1	CASSQEPGMNTEAFF
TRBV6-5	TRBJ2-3	CASSYSNPTSGRRTDTQYF
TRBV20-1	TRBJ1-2	CSASPTGGRYGYTF
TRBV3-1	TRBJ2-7	CASRQQGEQYF
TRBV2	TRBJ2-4	CASTLLAKNIQYF
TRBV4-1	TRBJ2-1	CASTKTGDYNEQFF
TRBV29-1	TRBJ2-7	CSVRQAGNEQYF
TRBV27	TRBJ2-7	CASSASIRPSNEQYF
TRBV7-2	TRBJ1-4	CASSPVGVSVTTNEKLFF
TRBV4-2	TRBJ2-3	CASSQQDDRGRTDTQYF
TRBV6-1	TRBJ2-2	CASNSGGANTGELFF
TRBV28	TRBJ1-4	CASSPQGEGANEKLFF
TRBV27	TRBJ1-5	CASRIDGTFNQPQHF
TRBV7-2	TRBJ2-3	CASRPGAIRTDTQYF
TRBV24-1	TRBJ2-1	CATRQGASYNEQFF
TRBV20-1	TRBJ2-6	CSARGIGSSSSGANVLTF
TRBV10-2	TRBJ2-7	CASRMTGTSYEQYF
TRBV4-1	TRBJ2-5	CASSQPGQRQETQYF
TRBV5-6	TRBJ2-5	CASSFSVAMQETQYF
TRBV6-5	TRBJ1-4	CASSYRGGGEKLFF
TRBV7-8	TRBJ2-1	CASSSWTGAGSNEQFF
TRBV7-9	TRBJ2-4	CASSSQAGTGNEYIQYF
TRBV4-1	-	CASSQYTGTQETQFF
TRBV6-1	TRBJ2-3	CASSAQGMADTQYF
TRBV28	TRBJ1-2	CASSSHGYTF
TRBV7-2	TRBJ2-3	CASSFKLGGADTQYF
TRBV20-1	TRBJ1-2	CSARDSGLGYTF
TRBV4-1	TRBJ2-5	CASSQDGAGQETQYF
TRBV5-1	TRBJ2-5	CASSSAGGLGGETQYF
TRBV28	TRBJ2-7	CASSPHGPYEQYF
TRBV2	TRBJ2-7	CASSKGLPSYEQYF
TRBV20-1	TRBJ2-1	CSARDRKGSSYNEQFF
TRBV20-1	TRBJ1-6	CSAKRDYSSLHF
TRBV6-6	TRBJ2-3	CASSYSNLGTDTQYF
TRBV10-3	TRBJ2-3	CAIRERTNTDTQYF
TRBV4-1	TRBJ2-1	CASSQLRNGQFF
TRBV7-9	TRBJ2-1	CASSLTTGANEQFF
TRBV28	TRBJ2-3	CASSSPGQGSTDTQYF
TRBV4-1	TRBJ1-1	CASSPGLLGTEAFF
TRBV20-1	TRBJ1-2	CSARVIPADGYTF
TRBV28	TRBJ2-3	CASNSGTAGTDTQYF
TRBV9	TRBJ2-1	CASSVGGGAREQFF
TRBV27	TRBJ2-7	CASNLVEGHSSHEQYF
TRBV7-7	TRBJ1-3	CASSGDIGNTIYF
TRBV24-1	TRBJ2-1	CATRGKDRGPHNEQFF
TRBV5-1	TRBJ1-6	CASSLATGSNSPLHF
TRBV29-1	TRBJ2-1	CSVEGPPGQADNEQFF
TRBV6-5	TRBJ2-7	CASSYSIGQRLYEQYF
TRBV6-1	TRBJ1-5	CASSERFQPQHF
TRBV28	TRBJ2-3	CASSTIAGGRTDTRYF
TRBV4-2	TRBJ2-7	CASSQEAMAPSYEQYF